This record looks at one T cell receptor beta chain sequence and its context. The data were taken from a study of blood T cell repertoires in COVID-19. Study background: Sources were T cells, B-cell-depleted T cells, or PBMCs; the material itself was cDNA or gDNA.

Produced via immunoSEQ multiplex PCR; TCRdb's table is partial and in-frame only. This repertoire shows fewer than 100,000 clones, about nine tenths found once; its top ten account for around 4.5%. This clonotype was sampled from a woman over 75 with acute or convalescent COVID-19. Material for sequencing was peripheral blood.

The DNA for the CDR3 is TGTGCCAGCAGCCTAGACTTCTCCGATGAGCAGTTCTTC. This codes for CASSLDFSDEQFF. This rearrangement joins TRBV7-2 to TRBJ2-1; D is ambiguous. There are 13 residues in the CDR3. Germline V CDR1 and CDR2: SGHTA, FQGNSA. With 5 bases removed from V and 8 bases from J, the gap between germline ends came to 13 bases.